The TCR beta chain described here comes from a study of CD8 T cells in ankylosing spondylitis. There are many counts of this clonotype. Making use of molecular barcodes, quantitative 5'-RACE generated TCR beta libraries. TCRdb re-derived calls from the 5' RACE reads in MiXCR, one entry per CDR3 protein. Among about 100,000 distinct CDR3 sequences listed, 7.5% to 9% were seen once. Between the trimmed V and J ends, which lost 3 bases and 0 bases, there was a span of 11 bases. Germline CDR1 and CDR2: DFQATT and SNEGSKA (reference sequence). The CDR3 is made up of 14 amino acids. What was sequenced was blood, either unsorted or a sorted T cell fraction (not recorded which). This sequence joins TRBV20-1 and TRBJ1-2, with a tentative D call TRBD1 (5 bases). This receptor was obtained from a male donor with ankylosing spondylitis or in good health (not recorded which). Here the CDR3 DNA reads TGCAGTGCTAGGCAGGGTTTAGCTAACTATGGCTACACCTTC. It translates to CSARQGLANYGYTF.